This T cell receptor beta chain was found in a study of human T cells and chemical hapten exposure. Each CDR3 protein gets one entry after TCRdb re-called the RACE reads with MiXCR. Of 150,000 to 200,000 distinct CDR3 sequences in the sample, about a quarter are singletons; the top ten hold 2.1%. Time point given: patch test 3, about 24 weeks after DPC sensitization. The treatment: therapeutic diphenylcyclopropenone sensitization with weekly scalp DPC. Specimen: whole blood, collected in connection with sensitization to the hapten diphenylcyclopropenone (DPC). The source of this sequence is a young woman with alopecia areata. Some clones in this sample may be carry-over from other donors' samples.

For the CDR3, the DNA is TGCGCCAGCAGTGAGTTGGGGAACTATGGCTACACCTTC. Protein sequence: CASSELGNYGYTF. V gene TRBV10-2 combines with J gene TRBJ1-2; D ambiguous. V lost 1 base, J lost 2 bases, and 5 bases lay in between. The length of the CDR3 is 13 residues. CDR1 is WSHSY, CDR2 SAAADI, per germline.